The present T cell receptor beta chain was sequenced within a study of beta chain features in type 1 diabetes. Overall study findings and caveats: People with Type 1 diabetes carried modestly yet significantly shorter TCRB CDR3s in all four CD4+ subsets.

One heparinised blood draw averaging around 100 mL was given by each donor. Losses at the gene ends were 7 bases for V and 4 bases for J; bases not matched to a gene: 9. From germline, CDR1 is SGHTA and CDR2 FQGNSA. The length of the CDR3 is 15 residues. This clone occurred a few times. The antigen is unknown. Reverse transcription of all isolated RNA meant that expressed TCRB transcripts were sequenced. Generated by immunoSEQ multiplex PCR, the TCRdb table keeps only in-frame clones and is missing some. The sample shows approximately 140,000 clones, roughly 10% of them seen only once. This TCR derives from a man aged 25-45 years with type 1 diabetes. This chain joins TRBV7-2 and TRBJ2-2, with TRBD1 matching 7 bases. Specimen: central memory CD4+ T cells from blood. The CDR3 DNA reads TGTGCCAGCACCGATCGACAGGGATTCACCGGGGAGCTGTTTTTT. Translation gives CASTDRQGFTGELFF.